One TCR beta chain is described in this entry. It lacks a known antigen. Per-base qualities were not stored, and no clone one base away is much larger. The immunoSEQ Assay, a bias-controlled multiplex PCR, was used to amplify TCRbeta CDR3 regions from genomic DNA. The study's processing was this. The number of nucleated cells in each sample was estimated from the amplification of reference gene primers within the assay. To quantify the absolute abundance of each unique TCRbeta CDR3 rearrangement, sequence reads were collapsed and filtered. For each sample, productive Simpson clonality was calculated as the square root of Simpson's diversity index over productive rearrangements. The source is immuneACCESS, and TCRdb retained only in-frame sequences with V and J called. Part of the clones is not carried over; for the studies checked, unresolved V genes explain less than half of this, and the remainder is unexplained. The V and J calls and clone size were taken over from that table, and D and trimming were inferred from the DNA. The sample table records some 97,000 clones; roughly 80% of these occur just once. The ten largest clonotypes hold around an eighth of the sample.

V is pared back by 7 bases and J by 5 bases, with 18 bases lying between the germline termini. CDR1 and CDR2 were assigned from the germline V gene (reference sequence) as LNHDA and SQIVND. The CDR3 starts with the cysteine, ends with the phenylalanine, and has 15 residues. Of the read, only the CDR3 DNA is kept; its 45 bases are in frame from base 1. This entry is derived from a study of blood T cell repertoires in COVID-19 (dated by TCRdb to 2020 to 2022). Context from the whole study: The collaborator samples originated in the United States, Italy and Spain and spanned the acute and convalescent phases of COVID-19. Subjects who had been exposed to COVID-19, were actively infected with it, or had recovered from it provided the deeply sampled blood TCRbeta repertoires that made up the dataset. The material from the prospective study consisted of cDNA or gDNA derived from T cells, B-cell-depleted T cells, or PBMCs. The repertoires were released in a freely available public database intended as a resource for research on the immune response to SARS-CoV-2. The samples were drawn from two sources: the first 160 participants of the ongoing ImmuneRACE study, and some 1,300 subjects contributed by 6 global collaborators. Where available, HLA class I and class II types were obtained from metadata supplied by the sample provider rather than from assay-based typing. Sample metadata almost always included a de-identified subject ID, COVID-19 status, age in years and sex.

Points the paper makes about the study in general: Clinical and demographic metadata were provided uncurated, with the amount varying by source and participant.

Collaborating institutions collected whole blood in K2EDTA tubes following their own protocols. For TCRbeta analysis, collaborators shipped samples as frozen whole blood, isolated PBMCs, or DNA extracted from either of those sample types. The sequence links TRBV19 to TRBJ1-5; TRBD1 is perhaps the D gene, given 5 matching bases. The clonotype was recovered from a man aged 45 to 65 with active or convalescent COVID-19. Sequencing was carried out using peripheral blood. The CDR3 in this case is CASIVDPAGDQPQHF. Read as DNA, the sequence is TGTGCCAGTATCGTAGATCCGGCGGGGGATCAGCCCCAGCATTTT.